The next 5 T cell receptor beta chains were all read from a single sample in a study of long-term antiretroviral therapy in people with HIV. With survey level as its setting, the immunoSEQ assay was v3.0. Method: immunoSEQ multiplex PCR; TCRdb's copy keeps in-frame clones and lacks some. The sample consists of about 22,000 clones, 79% of them appearing once. The material was unsorted PBMCs, obtained 1.2 years after starting antiretroviral therapy. The receptors here all came from a woman between 35 and 50 years old with HIV.

The chain recombines TRBV27 with TRBJ2-1, with TRBD2 matching 9 bases. Per germline, CDR1 MNHEY and CDR2 SMNVEV (reference sequence). The J segment lost 8 bases and the V segment lost 2 bases, leaving 7 bases of the junction unmatched. This CDR3 contains 15 residues. As DNA, the CDR3 is TGTGCCAGCAGTTTACAAGCGGGAGGTCGGTATGAGCAGTTCTTC. Its translation is CASSLQAGGRYEQFF.

The V call is TRBV30, the J call TRBJ1-2; 8 bases match TRBD1. The CDR3 runs to 14 residues. The J segment lost 7 bases and the V segment lost 2 bases, leaving 9 bases of the junction unmatched. Looked up from germline, CDR1 is GTSNPN and CDR2 is SVGIG (reference sequence). In DNA, the CDR3 is TGTGCCTGGAGTCGCGGACAGGGTATATCTGGCTACACCTTC. Its protein is CAWSRGQGISGYTF.

A few counts support this clone. The rearrangement uses TRBV5-4 and TRBJ2-7; D gene unclear. Per germline, CDR1 SGHNT and CDR2 YYREEE (reference sequence). Trimming stripped 0 bases from V and 0 bases from J, with 4 bases between. The CDR3 has 13 residues. This chain's CDR3 is CASSLANSYEQYF. CDR3 DNA sequence: TGTGCCAGCAGCTTGGCCAACTCCTACGAGCAGTACTTC.

This clone appeared a few times. V is TRBV6-1 and J is TRBJ2-2; TRBD1 or TRBD2 may be the D gene (6 bases each). V lost 4 bases and J 10 bases, leaving 13 bases between the germline ends. This CDR3 has 13 residues. In germline, CDR1 is MNHNS, CDR2 SASEGT. The CDR3 protein is CASSGGALEELFF. DNA of the CDR3: TGTGCCAGCAGTGGGGGGGCCCTCGAGGAGCTGTTTTTT.

The chain employs TRBV5-6 and TRBJ1-2, with 9 bases identical to TRBD1. The CDR3 totals 15 residues. V trimming: 5 bases; J trimming: 3 bases; junction bases outside the gene matches: 8. The V gene's germline CDR1 is SGHDT and CDR2 YYEEEE. CDR3 region: CASSPTTGGYYGYTF. The DNA for the CDR3 is TGTGCCAGCAGTCCTACGACAGGGGGGTACTATGGCTACACCTTC.